This TCR beta chain was sequenced in a study of blood T cell repertoires in COVID-19. Study information: Sites in the United States, Italy and Spain provided acute and convalescent COVID-19 samples. PBMCs, B-cell-depleted T cells, or T cells were the source of the cDNA or gDNA that made up the material.

The method was immunoSEQ multiplex PCR; TCRdb's version includes in-frame clones alone and lacks a portion of them. Of a few hundred thousand clones in the sample, around 85% were seen once. Germline V gene sequence: CDR1 SGDLS, CDR2 YYNGEE. The CDR3 extends over 16 amino acids. V trimming: 0 bases; J trimming: 8 bases; junction bases outside the gene matches: 12. Residents of 20 to 25 US areas, aged roughly 18 to 95 years, made up the participants. This clonotype originated in a woman aged 40 to 50 who had recovered from COVID-19. Sequenced input: PBMCs or T cells enriched from blood (not recorded which). The chain has TRBV9 and TRBJ2-3; 7 nucleotides match TRBD2. The chain's CDR3 is CASSVEPAGNVVTQYF. The DNA of the CDR3 is TGTGCCAGCAGCGTAGAGCCAGCGGGAAATGTTGTTACGCAGTATTTT.